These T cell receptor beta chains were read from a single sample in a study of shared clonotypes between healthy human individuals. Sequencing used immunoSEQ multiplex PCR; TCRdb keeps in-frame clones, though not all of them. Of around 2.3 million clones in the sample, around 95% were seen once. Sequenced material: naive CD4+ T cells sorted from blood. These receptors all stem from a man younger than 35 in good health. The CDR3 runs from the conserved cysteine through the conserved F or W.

CDR3aa: CASSRQGVATNEKLFF; v_gene: TRBV25-1
CDR3aa: CATSAWDRDDGELFF; v_gene: TRBV15
CDR3aa: CASTVWGRGAFF; v_gene: TRBV28
CDR3aa: CASSLEAGETLAQYF; v_gene: TRBV5-1
CDR3aa: CASSLGTQNTEAFF; v_gene: TRBV7-9
CDR3aa: CASSQESSWRQETQYF; v_gene: TRBV4-1
CDR3aa: CATSRGGQGQGEQFF; v_gene: TRBV15
CDR3aa: CAISEGRGYTF; v_gene: TRBV10-3
CDR3aa: CASSPRPNLQQGMNTEAFF; v_gene: TRBV5-1
CDR3aa: CAFNPGVVRTAQLYGYTF; v_gene: TRBV5-4
CDR3aa: CASSPASVDNEQFF; v_gene: TRBV7-9
CDR3aa: CASSLADAGDNYGYTF; v_gene: TRBV7-9
CDR3aa: CASSPGGPGEKLFF; v_gene: TRBV10-1
CDR3aa: CASSSRTGAINEKLFF; v_gene: TRBV5-1
CDR3aa: CASSTTGNTEAFF; v_gene: TRBV18